This TCR beta chain emerged from a study of Graves' ophthalmopathy and Graves' hyperthyroidism. This CDR3 contains 15 residues. Trimming left V 1 base short and J 0 bases short, with 9 bases between. Germline lookup yields CDR1 MDHEN and CDR2 SYDVKM. The authors amplified TCR beta CDR3 regions, and they did so from RNA transcripts for repertoire sequencing. First-round RT-PCR with HTBI primers preceded a second-round multiplex PCR. TCRdb recomputed calls from the multiplex PCR reads with MiXCR, one row per CDR3 protein. The sample yields 150,000 to 200,000 distinct CDR3 sequences, approximately 40% seen once. Someone took the PBMCs out of more than 9 ml of fresh peripheral blood.

The chain carries TRBV28 and TRBJ1-1; no definite D call. The clonotype was recovered from a woman between 35 and 50 years old with Graves' ophthalmopathy. Sequencing was done on a sample of peripheral blood. In nucleotides, the CDR3 is TGTGCCAGCAGTTTATCGGCACTACTGAACACTGAAGCTTTCTTT. As protein: CASSLSALLNTEAFF.